The clone carrying this TCR beta chain was detected only a few times. Its antigen is unknown. The data stem from a study of cytomegalovirus exposure and HLA in healthy donors. General study findings and limits: Three CMV-associated chains proved CMV antigen-specific in vitro. A cluster of highly shared sequence variants was likely a sequencing artifact.

Trimming removed 6 bases from V and 2 bases from J, with 11 bases in between. Germline CDR1 and CDR2: MNHNS and SASEGT. This CDR3 has 15 residues. The PCR made use of 60 Vbeta and 13 Jbeta primers. The assay was immunoSEQ multiplex PCR, and TCRdb's table has in-frame clones only and misses some. Of about 180,000 clones in the sample, around 78% are singletons; the top ten hold about 1.5%. The chain has TRBV6-1 and TRBJ1-6; perhaps TRBD1 as D (6 bases). This clonotype was obtained from a man aged 18 to 29 in good health and CMV-seronegative. Sequenced: PBMCs. The CDR3, as DNA: TGTGCCAGCAGCGACAGGTTGGCCTATAATTCACCCCTCCACTTT. Its translation is CASSDRLAYNSPLHF.